Following are 20 T cell receptor beta chains from one sample sequenced in a study of beta chain features in type 1 diabetes. Sequencing targeted expressed TCRB transcripts, as all isolated RNA had been reverse transcribed. This table comes from immunoSEQ multiplex PCR, and its TCRdb copy is limited to in-frame clones, with some not included. The profile shows about 900,000 clones, about 17% of them singletons. The specimen sequenced was naive CD4+ T cells from blood. Receptors originate from a woman aged 18-35 years in good health.

The table lists this clone with a few counts. The rearrangement joins TRBV28 to TRBJ2-7; D is undetermined. Trimming left V 7 bases short and J 2 bases short, with 12 bases between. The CDR3 extends over 13 amino acids. Germline V lookup: CDR1 MDHEN, CDR2 SYDVKM. CDR3 DNA sequence: TGTGCCAGCATGCCAGGTCCTCCCTACGAGCAGTACTTC. It translates to CASMPGPPYEQYF.

The CDR3 loop is CASSLVLYGYTF. The CDR3 region has the DNA TGTGCCAGCAGCTTAGTTTTGTATGGCTACACCTTC. The J gene is TRBJ1-2, the V gene TRBV7-9; D ambiguous. Germline values: CDR1 SEHNR, CDR2 FQNEAQ (reference sequence). The CDR3 loop spans 12 amino acids. V dropped 1 base and J dropped 5 bases, with 5 bases sitting between them.

Points on this clone: Other DNA sequences in the same sample also yield this CDR3. The chain has TRBV28 and TRBJ2-1, with TRBD2 matching 10 bases. The CDR3 totals 16 residues. Per the germline V gene, CDR1 is MDHEN and CDR2 is SYDVKM. The J segment lost 0 bases and the V segment lost 3 bases, leaving 2 bases of the junction unmatched. CDR3 bases: TGTGCCAGCAGTTTGTCTAGCGGGAGCTCCTACAATGAGCAGTTCTTC. Protein product: CASSLSSGSSYNEQFF.

The sample holds a few counts of this clone. This sequence joins TRBV6-1 and TRBJ2-3; TRBD2 matches at 14 bases. CDR1 and CDR2 from the germline V gene are MNHNS and SASEGT. The V segment lost 11 bases and the J segment 4 bases; nucleotides outside the gene matches: 2. The length of the CDR3 is 13 residues. The CDR3 loop reads CAAGLAGADTQYF. In DNA, the CDR3 is TGTGCCGCGGGACTAGCGGGAGCAGATACGCAGTATTTT.

This clone was picked up a small number of times. This chain links TRBV25-1 with TRBJ2-6; D not resolved. CDR1 is MGHDK, CDR2 SYGVNS, per germline. The CDR3 runs 14 residues. V lost 0 bases, J lost 0 bases, and 0 bases lay in between. The CDR3: CASSEYSGANVLTF. The CDR3 DNA sequence: TGTGCCAGCAGTGAATACTCTGGGGCCAACGTCCTGACTTTC.

This clone was detected only a few times. This sequence joins TRBV15 and TRBJ2-7; no firm D call. Germline V gene data show CDR1 as LNHNV and CDR2 as YYDKDF (reference sequence). CDR3 length: 15 amino acids. With 2 bases removed from V and 7 bases from J, the gap between germline ends came to 18 bases. CDR3 residues: CATSRSGVSAEEQYF. For the CDR3, the DNA is TGTGCCACCAGCAGATCTGGGGTGTCAGCAGAAGAGCAGTACTTC.

V gene TRBV25-1 combines with J gene TRBJ1-2; D is uncertain. V was shortened by 3 bases and J by 5 bases, with 4 bases between the two germline ends. This CDR3 is 11 amino acids long. CDR1 and CDR2 from the germline V gene are MGHDK and SYGVNS. The CDR3 is CASSDRYGYTF. CDR3 DNA sequence: TGTGCCAGCAGTGACCGATATGGCTACACCTTC.

The rearrangement uses TRBV6-6 and TRBJ1-1; unclear D gene. The germline gives CDR1 MNHNY, CDR2 SVGAGI (reference sequence). The CDR3 covers 13 residues. V dropped 7 bases and J dropped 6 bases, with 15 bases sitting between them. The chain's CDR3 is CASINLLRPEAFF. As DNA, the CDR3 is TGTGCCAGCATCAACCTTCTCCGCCCTGAAGCTTTCTTT.

There are a few counts of this clone. The chain joins TRBV7-2 to TRBJ2-5, with 8 bases lining up with TRBD1. The CDR3 runs 14 residues. The germline V gene encodes CDR1 SGHTA and CDR2 FQGNSA. The V and J ends lost 5 bases and 4 bases, in that order; junction bases with no gene match: 6. The CDR3 coding sequence is TGTGCCAGCAGCCACGGACAGGGTCGAGAGACCCAGTACTTC. It encodes CASSHGQGRETQYF.

Remarks on this clone: The sample holds other DNA sequences that translate to the same CDR3. The V gene is TRBV18, the J gene TRBJ1-1, with D possibly TRBD1 on 6 matching bases. This CDR3 contains 13 residues. Trimming took off 5 bases at V and 1 base at J, with 8 bases between the two ends. The germline gives CDR1 KGHSH, CDR2 LQKENI. CDR3: CASSSTGNTEAFF. The CDR3 DNA is TGTGCCAGCTCATCGACAGGGAACACTGAAGCTTTCTTT.

This clone occurred a few times. J is TRBJ2-4 and V is TRBV4-3; D gene uncertain. With 5 bases removed from V and 0 bases from J, the gap between germline ends came to 8 bases. CDR3 length equals 14 residues. Per the germline V gene, CDR1 is LGHNA and CDR2 is YSLEER. The CDR3 loop is CASSAHLAKNIQYF. CDR3 coding DNA: TGCGCCAGCAGCGCCCACTTAGCCAAAAACATTCAGTACTTC.

In its sample, this clone was seen a few times. This chain connects TRBV6-5 to TRBJ2-1, with unresolved D. The germline gives CDR1 MNHEY, CDR2 SVGAGI. The CDR3 length is 13 residues. V dropped 5 bases and J dropped 0 bases, with 5 bases sitting between them. CDR3 in amino acids: CASSPDSYNEQFF. The CDR3, as DNA: TGTGCCAGCAGTCCGGACTCCTACAATGAGCAGTTCTTC.

Notes on this clone: Other DNA sequences in the sample encode the same CDR3. J is TRBJ2-7 and V is TRBV28; D uncertain. V lost 5 bases, J lost 3 bases, and 8 bases lay in between. CDR1 and CDR2 from the germline V gene are MDHEN and SYDVKM. The CDR3 spans 12 residues. DNA of the CDR3: TGTGCCAGCAGTATAGTGGGCTACGAGCAGTACTTC. Translated, it gives CASSIVGYEQYF.

In the case of this clone: This CDR3 is also generated by other DNA sequences in the sample. This chain connects TRBV5-1 to TRBJ2-1, with D unresolved. This CDR3 spans 12 amino acids. V lost 0 bases and J 7 bases, leaving 5 bases between the germline ends. Germline assignment: CDR1 SGHRS and CDR2 YFSETQ. CDR3 in DNA: TGCGCCAGCAGCTTGGTCACAAATGAGCAGTTCTTC. Its translation is CASSLVTNEQFF.

The chain has TRBV28 and TRBJ2-1, with TRBD1 as a possible D gene (7 bases). Trimming left V 4 bases short and J 0 bases short, with 13 bases between. Germline V lookup: CDR1 MDHEN, CDR2 SYDVKM. The CDR3 sequence is 16 residues long. As DNA, the CDR3 is TGTGCCAGCAGTTCCCACAGGGGAGGCTCCTACAATGAGCAGTTCTTC. It is translated as CASSSHRGGSYNEQFF. The variable domain in full, completed from reference TRBV28 and TRBJ2-1, reads DVKVTQSSRYLVKRTGEKVFLECVQDMDHENMFWYRQDPGLGLRLIYFSYDVKMKEKGDIPEGYSVSREKKERFSLILESASTNQTSMYLCASSSHRGGSYNEQFFGPGTRLTVL.

This chain uses TRBV10-3 with TRBJ2-5; a possible D gene is TRBD1 (5 bases). Germline V CDR1 and CDR2: ENHRY, SYGVKD. The CDR3 runs to 13 residues. Trimming cost V 7 bases and J 4 bases, with 13 bases left between them. The CDR3, as DNA: TGTGCCATCACCGCGACCCAGGGAGAGACCCAGTACTTC. This codes for CAITATQGETQYF.

Only a few counts were recorded for this clone. The rearrangement uses TRBV25-1 and TRBJ2-5; possible D gene TRBD2, 6 bases. The germline V and J ends were trimmed by 2 bases and 3 bases, with 16 bases remaining between them. The CDR3 has 16 residues. Germline-derived CDR1 and CDR2 are MGHDK and SYGVNS. CDR3 nucleotides: TGTGCCAGCAGTGAAACACCAGGACGGGGGAAAGAGACCCAGTACTTC. Encoded protein: CASSETPGRGKETQYF.

This clone was found a few times. This sequence joins TRBV18 and TRBJ2-5; D might be TRBD1 (6 bases). Between the trimmed V and J ends, which lost 0 bases and 2 bases, there was a span of 10 bases. The CDR3 spans 15 residues. Germline assignment: CDR1 KGHSH and CDR2 LQKENI. The CDR3 spells CASSPPWDKQETQYF. Written as DNA, the CDR3 is TGTGCCAGCTCACCACCCTGGGACAAACAAGAGACCCAGTACTTC. Variable domain in full (rest from reference TRBV18 and TRBJ2-5): NAGVMQNPRHLVRRRGQEARLRCSPMKGHSHVYWYRQLPEEGLKFMVYLQKENIIDESGMPKERFSAEFPKEGPSILRIQQVVRGDSAAYFCASSPPWDKQETQYFGPGTRLLVL.

The chain joins TRBV19 to TRBJ2-1, with D uncertain. The CDR3 runs to 14 residues. Germline V gene sequence: CDR1 LNHDA, CDR2 SQIVND (reference sequence). Trimming shortened V by 3 bases and J by 4 bases, and 10 bases separated the two germline ends. The CDR3 loop reads CASSMGSRYNEQFF. For the CDR3, the DNA is TGTGCCAGTAGTATGGGGTCCAGGTACAATGAGCAGTTCTTC. The whole variable domain, filled in from reference TRBV19 and TRBJ2-1, reads DGGITQSPKYLFRKEGQNVTLSCEQNLNHDAMYWYRQDPGQGLRLIYYSQIVNDFQKGDIAEGYSVSREKKESFPLTVTSAQKNPTAFYLCASSMGSRYNEQFFGPGTRLTVL.

This clone was counted only a few times. In the same sample, other DNA sequences code for this CDR3. The J gene is TRBJ1-1, the V gene TRBV18; 8 bases are a match to TRBD1. Germline CDR1 is KGHSH and CDR2 is LQKENI. The CDR3 spans 15 residues. The V segment lost 3 bases and the J segment 1 base; nucleotides outside the gene matches: 4. CDR3 DNA: TGTGCCAGCTCACCGGGGACAGGCGGGAACACTGAAGCTTTCTTT. Its translation is CASSPGTGGNTEAFF.